This T cell receptor beta chain was identified during a study of T cells in Graves' hyperthyroidism and ophthalmopathy. The study, taken as a whole, reports: Clonotypes that were expanded in thyroid above 0.001 mostly appeared in blood too.

As regards this clonotype: The antigen is unknown.

V lost 7 bases and J 0 bases, leaving 9 bases between the germline ends. The CDR3 loop spans 13 amino acids. CDR1 MDHEN and CDR2 SYDVKM come from the germline V gene. The source material, RNA transcripts, was used to amplify TCR beta CDR3 regions. The TCR CDR3 first-round RT-PCR relied on the HTBI primer set. TCRdb fed the multiplex PCR reads into MiXCR, producing one record per CDR3 protein. Of a few hundred thousand distinct CDR3 sequences detected, 35% to 55% appear once; the ten largest clones hold 7.5% to 8.5%. Stable Graves' hyperthyroidism meant no ophthalmopathy progression within 18 months. Uncontrolled infection, other autoimmune disease, pregnancy and lactation each barred patients from inclusion.

The V and J genes are TRBV28 and TRBJ1-1; D gene uncertain. The sample taken for sequencing was peripheral blood or thyroid tissue (not recorded which). The origin of this receptor is a young woman with Graves' hyperthyroidism. In DNA, the CDR3 is TGTGCCAGCACCCTGTTCATGAACACTGAAGCTTTCTTT. It is translated as CASTLFMNTEAFF.